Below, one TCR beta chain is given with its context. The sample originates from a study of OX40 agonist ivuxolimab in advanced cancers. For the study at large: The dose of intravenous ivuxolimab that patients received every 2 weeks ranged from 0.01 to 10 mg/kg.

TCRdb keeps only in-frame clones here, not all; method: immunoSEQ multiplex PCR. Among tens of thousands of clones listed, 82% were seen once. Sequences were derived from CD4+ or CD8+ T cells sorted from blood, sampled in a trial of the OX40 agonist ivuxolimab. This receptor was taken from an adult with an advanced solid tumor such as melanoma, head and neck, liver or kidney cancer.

Here the CDR3 reads CASQGVGTDTQYF. In DNA form, the CDR3 reads TGTGCCAGCCAGGGGGTGGGTACAGATACGCAGTATTTT. The J gene is TRBJ2-3, the V gene TRBV6-1; 7 positions match TRBD1. The V gene end was trimmed by 8 bases and the J gene end by 3 bases; junction bases not matched to a gene: 5. Germline V gene lookup returns CDR1 MNHNS and CDR2 SASEGT. The CDR3 runs 13 residues.